The clone carrying this TCR beta chain was counted a few times. What it binds is not known. Trimming shortened V by 1 base and J by 0 bases, and 7 bases separated the two germline ends. Looked up from germline, CDR1 is SGHTA and CDR2 is FQGNSA. This CDR3 region has 14 residues. This specimen belongs to a study of response to subunit inactivated influenza vaccine. Study-wide points: Authors suggested seasonal influenza vaccinations each recruit few new T cells.

TCRdb recomputed calls from the RT-PCR reads with MiXCR, one row per CDR3 protein. Here the sample spans about 800,000 distinct CDR3 sequences, around 20% being singletons. The receptor was derived from a man between 50 and 59 years old who received an inactivated influenza vaccine. The rearrangement links TRBV7-2 to TRBJ2-7; D unclear. Here the sequenced sample was PBMCs from blood, taken more than 4 days after vaccination. CDR3 DNA: TGTGCCAGCAGCTTAGTACACAGCTCCTACGAGCAGTACTTC. Amino acids: CASSLVHSSYEQYF.